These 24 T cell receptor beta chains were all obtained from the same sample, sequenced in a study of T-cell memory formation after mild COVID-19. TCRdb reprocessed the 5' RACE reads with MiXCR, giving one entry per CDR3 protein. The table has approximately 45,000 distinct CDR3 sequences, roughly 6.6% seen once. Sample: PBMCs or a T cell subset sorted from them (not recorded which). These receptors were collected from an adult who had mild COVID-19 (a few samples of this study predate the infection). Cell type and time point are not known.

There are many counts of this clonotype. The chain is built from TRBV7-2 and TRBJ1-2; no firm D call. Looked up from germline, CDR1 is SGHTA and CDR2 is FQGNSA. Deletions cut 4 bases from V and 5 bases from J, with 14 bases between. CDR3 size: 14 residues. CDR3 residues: CASSSDIPYYGYTF. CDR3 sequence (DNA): TGTGCCAGCAGCTCAGACATCCCGTATTATGGCTACACCTTC.

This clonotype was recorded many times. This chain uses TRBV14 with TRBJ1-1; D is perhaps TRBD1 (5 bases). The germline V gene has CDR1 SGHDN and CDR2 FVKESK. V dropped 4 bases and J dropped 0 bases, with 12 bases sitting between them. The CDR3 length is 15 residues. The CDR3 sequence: CASSPMGRVNTEAFF. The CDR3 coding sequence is TGTGCCAGCAGCCCAATGGGGCGCGTGAACACTGAAGCTTTCTTT.

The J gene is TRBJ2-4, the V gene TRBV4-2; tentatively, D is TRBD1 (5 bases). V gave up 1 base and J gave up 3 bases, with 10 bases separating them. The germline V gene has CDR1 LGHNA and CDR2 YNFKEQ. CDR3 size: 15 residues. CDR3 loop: CASSQATDSKNIQYF. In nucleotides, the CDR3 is TGTGCCAGCAGCCAAGCTACTGACAGCAAAAACATTCAGTACTTC.

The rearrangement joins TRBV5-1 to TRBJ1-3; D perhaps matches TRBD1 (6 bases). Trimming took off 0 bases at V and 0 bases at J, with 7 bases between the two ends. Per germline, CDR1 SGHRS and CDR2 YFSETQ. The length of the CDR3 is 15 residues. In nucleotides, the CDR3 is TGCGCCAGCAGCTTGGAACAGGGCTCTGGAAACACCATATATTTT. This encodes CASSLEQGSGNTIYF.

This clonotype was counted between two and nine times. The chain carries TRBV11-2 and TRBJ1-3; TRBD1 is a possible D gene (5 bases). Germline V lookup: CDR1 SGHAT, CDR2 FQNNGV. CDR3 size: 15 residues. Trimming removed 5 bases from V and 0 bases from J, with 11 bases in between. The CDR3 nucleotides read TGTGCCAGCAGCGGCCAGGGCCTCTCTGGAAACACCATATATTTT. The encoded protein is CASSGQGLSGNTIYF.

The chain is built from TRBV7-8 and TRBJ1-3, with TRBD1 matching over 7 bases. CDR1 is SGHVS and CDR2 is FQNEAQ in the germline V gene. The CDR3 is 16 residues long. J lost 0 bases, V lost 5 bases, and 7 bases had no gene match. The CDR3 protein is CASSPRTGSSGNTIYF. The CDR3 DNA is TGTGCCAGCAGCCCCCGGACAGGAAGCTCTGGAAACACCATATATTTT.

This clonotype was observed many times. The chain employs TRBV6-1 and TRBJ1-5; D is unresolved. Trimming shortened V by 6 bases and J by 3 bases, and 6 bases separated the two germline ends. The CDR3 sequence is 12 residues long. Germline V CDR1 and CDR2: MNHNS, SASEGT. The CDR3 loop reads CASSVTNQPQHF. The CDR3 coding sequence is TGTGCCAGCAGCGTTACCAATCAGCCCCAGCATTTT.

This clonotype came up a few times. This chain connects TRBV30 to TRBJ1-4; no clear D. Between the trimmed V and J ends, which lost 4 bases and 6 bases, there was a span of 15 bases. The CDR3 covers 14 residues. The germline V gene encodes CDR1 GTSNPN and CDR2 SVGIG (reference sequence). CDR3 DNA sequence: TGTGCCTGGACCCCGGGCCTCCGGCATGAAAAACTGTTTTTT. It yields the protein CAWTPGLRHEKLFF.

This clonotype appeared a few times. In nucleotides, the CDR3 is TGTGCCAGCAGTGAACAGGGGGAGGGGTACGAGCAGTACTTC. This sequence encodes CASSEQGEGYEQYF. J is TRBJ2-7 and V is TRBV2; either TRBD1 or TRBD2 may supply D (7 bases each). Trimming cost V 2 bases and J 4 bases, with 12 bases left between them. This CDR3 has 14 residues. Germline CDR1 and CDR2: SNHLY and FYNNEI.

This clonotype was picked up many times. The CDR3 DNA is TGCAGTGCAACCACCGAGACAGGGGATTTTTTCAGCTACGAGCAGTACTTC. It encodes CSATTETGDFFSYEQYF. This chain uses TRBV20-1 with TRBJ2-7; 8 bases line up with TRBD1. Germline-derived CDR1 and CDR2 are DFQATT and SNEGSKA (reference sequence). This CDR3 comprises 17 residues. V was pared by 6 bases and J by 3 bases, with 19 bases of the junction left unmatched.

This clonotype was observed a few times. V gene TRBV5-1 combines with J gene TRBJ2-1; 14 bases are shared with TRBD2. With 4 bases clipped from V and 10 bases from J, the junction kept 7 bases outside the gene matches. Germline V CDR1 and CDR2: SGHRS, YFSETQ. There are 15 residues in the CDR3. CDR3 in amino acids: CASSGGTSGSREQFF. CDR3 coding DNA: TGCGCCAGCAGCGGCGGGACTAGCGGGAGTAGGGAGCAGTTCTTC.

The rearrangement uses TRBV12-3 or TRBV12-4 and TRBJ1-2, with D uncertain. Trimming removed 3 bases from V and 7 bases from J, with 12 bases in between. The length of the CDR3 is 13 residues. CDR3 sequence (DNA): TGTGCCAGCAGTTTTCTGAGGGCTGCTGGCTACACCTTC. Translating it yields CASSFLRAAGYTF.

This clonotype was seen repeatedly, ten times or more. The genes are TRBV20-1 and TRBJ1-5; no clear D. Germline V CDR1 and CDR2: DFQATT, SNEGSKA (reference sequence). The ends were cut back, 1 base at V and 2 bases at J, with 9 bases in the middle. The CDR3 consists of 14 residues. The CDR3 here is CSARGTLGNQPQHF. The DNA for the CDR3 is TGCAGTGCTAGAGGGACGCTGGGCAATCAGCCCCAGCATTTT.

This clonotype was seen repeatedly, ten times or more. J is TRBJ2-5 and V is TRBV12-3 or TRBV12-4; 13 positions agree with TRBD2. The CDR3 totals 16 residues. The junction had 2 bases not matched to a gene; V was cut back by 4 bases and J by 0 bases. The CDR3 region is CASSSLAGGYQETQYF. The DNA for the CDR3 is TGTGCCAGCAGTTCACTAGCGGGGGGGTACCAAGAGACCCAGTACTTC.

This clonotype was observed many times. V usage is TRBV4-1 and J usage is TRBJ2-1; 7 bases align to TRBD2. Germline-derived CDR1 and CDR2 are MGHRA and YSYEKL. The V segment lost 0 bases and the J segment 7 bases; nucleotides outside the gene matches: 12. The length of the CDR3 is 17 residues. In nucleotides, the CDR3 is TGCGCCAGCAGCCAAGAATGGGGGGGTTCAGGAGGGAATGAGCAGTTCTTC. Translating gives CASSQEWGGSGGNEQFF.

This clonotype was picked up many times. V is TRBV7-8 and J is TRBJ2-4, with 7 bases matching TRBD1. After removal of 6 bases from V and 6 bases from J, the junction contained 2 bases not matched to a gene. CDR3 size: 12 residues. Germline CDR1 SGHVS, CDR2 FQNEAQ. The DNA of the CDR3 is TGTGCCAGCAGTAACAGGGGAAACATTCAGTACTTC. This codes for CASSNRGNIQYF.

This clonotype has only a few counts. CDR3 sequence (DNA): TGTGCCAGCGGGATGGAGGCGGATAGCACAGATACGCAGTATTTT. This codes for CASGMEADSTDTQYF. The chain combines TRBV11-2 with TRBJ2-3; possible D gene TRBD2, 5 bases. V shed 8 bases and J shed 0 bases, with 15 bases lying between them. Germline assignment: CDR1 SGHAT and CDR2 FQNNGV. CDR3 length: 15 residues.

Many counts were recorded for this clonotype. The CDR3 loop reads CACTFGSYNSPLHF. The CDR3 coding sequence is TGTGCCTGCACCTTTGGCTCCTATAATTCACCCCTCCACTTT. This chain links TRBV30 with TRBJ1-6; D remains unclear. This CDR3 is built from 14 residues. Germline V CDR1 and CDR2: GTSNPN, SVGIG (reference sequence). Trimming removed 6 bases at V and 0 bases at J, with 9 bases between.

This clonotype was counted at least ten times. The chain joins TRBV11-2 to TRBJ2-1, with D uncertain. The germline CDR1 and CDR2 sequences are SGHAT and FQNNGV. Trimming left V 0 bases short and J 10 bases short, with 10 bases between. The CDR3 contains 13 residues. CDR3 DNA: TGTGCCAGCAGCTTAGAAGCGCTGAGCGAGCAGTTCTTC. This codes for CASSLEALSEQFF. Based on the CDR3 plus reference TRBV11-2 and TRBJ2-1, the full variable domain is EAGVAQSPRYKIIEKRQSVAFWCNPISGHATLYWYQQILGQGPKLLIQFQNNGVVDDSQLPKDRFSAERLKGVDSTLKIQPAKLEDSAVYLCASSLEALSEQFFGPGTRLTVL.

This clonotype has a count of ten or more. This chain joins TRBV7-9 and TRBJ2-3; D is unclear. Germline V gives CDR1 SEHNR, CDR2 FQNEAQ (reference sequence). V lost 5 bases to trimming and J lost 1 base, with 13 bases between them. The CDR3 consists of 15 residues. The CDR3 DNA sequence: TGTGCCAGCAGCCCCTTACGAGTGGGCACAGATACGCAGTATTTT. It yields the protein CASSPLRVGTDTQYF. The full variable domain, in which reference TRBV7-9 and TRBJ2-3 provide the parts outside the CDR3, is DTGVSQNPRHKITKRGQNVTFRCDPISEHNRLYWYRQTLGQGPEFLTYFQNEAQLEKSRLLSDRFSAERPKGSFSTLEIQRTEQGDSAMYLCASSPLRVGTDTQYFGPGTRLTVL.

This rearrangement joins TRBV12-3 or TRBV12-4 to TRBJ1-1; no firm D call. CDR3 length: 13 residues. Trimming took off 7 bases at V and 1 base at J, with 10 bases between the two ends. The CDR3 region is CASTPFGNTEAFF. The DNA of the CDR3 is TGTGCCAGCACGCCGTTTGGGAACACTGAAGCTTTCTTT.

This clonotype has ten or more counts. This CDR3 is CASSLRQSSYNSPLHF. CDR3 in DNA: TGTGCCAGCAGCTTACGGCAGAGCTCCTATAATTCACCCCTCCACTTT. The chain is built from TRBV7-2 and TRBJ1-6; D gene ambiguous. The germline CDR1 and CDR2 sequences are SGHTA and FQGNSA. Trimming pared 2 bases from V and 0 bases from J, leaving 8 bases between. CDR3 length: 16 residues.

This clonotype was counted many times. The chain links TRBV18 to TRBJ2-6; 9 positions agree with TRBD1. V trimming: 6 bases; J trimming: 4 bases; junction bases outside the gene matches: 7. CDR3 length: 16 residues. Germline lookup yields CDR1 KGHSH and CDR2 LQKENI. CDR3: CASSPGTGSGANVLTF. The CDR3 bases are TGTGCCAGCTCGCCCGGGACAGGGTCCGGGGCCAACGTCCTGACTTTC.

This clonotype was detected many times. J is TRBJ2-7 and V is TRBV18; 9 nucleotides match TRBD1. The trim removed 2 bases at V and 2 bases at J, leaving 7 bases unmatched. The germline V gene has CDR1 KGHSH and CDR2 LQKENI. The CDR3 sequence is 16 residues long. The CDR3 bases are TGTGCCAGCTCACCAAAGGGACAGGGATTTGCCTACGAGCAGTACTTC. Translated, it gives CASSPKGQGFAYEQYF.